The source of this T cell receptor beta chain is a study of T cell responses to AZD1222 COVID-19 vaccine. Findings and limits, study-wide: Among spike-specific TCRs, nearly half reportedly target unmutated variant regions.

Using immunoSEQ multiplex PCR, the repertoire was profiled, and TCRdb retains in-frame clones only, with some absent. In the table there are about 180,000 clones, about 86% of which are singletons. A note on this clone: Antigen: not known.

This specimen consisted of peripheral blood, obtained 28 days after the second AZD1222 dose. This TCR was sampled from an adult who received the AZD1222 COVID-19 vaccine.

The CDR3 sequence: CASSLGGSATYYEQYF. The DNA of the CDR3 is TGCGCCAGCAGCTTGGGGGGGAGTGCCACTTACTACGAGCAGTACTTC. This chain joins TRBV5-1 and TRBJ2-7; D assignment may be TRBD1 or TRBD2 (5 bases each). Trimming shortened V by 0 bases and J by 3 bases, and 16 bases separated the two germline ends. This CDR3 has 16 amino acids. CDR1 is SGHRS and CDR2 is YFSETQ in the germline V gene.